This TCR beta chain was found in a study of STAT5B mutations in CD4+ large granular lymphocyte leukemia. This CDR3 has 13 residues. V was trimmed by 5 bases and J by 5 bases, leaving 10 bases between them. CDR1 and CDR2 (germline): SEHNR, FQNEAQ (reference sequence). Here immunoSEQ multiplex PCR was the method, and the copy in TCRdb shows in-frame clones only, minus some. The sample records just over 40,000 clones, approximately 84% being singletons. V and J are TRBV7-9 and TRBJ2-1; a possible D gene is TRBD2 (6 bases). Sample: CD4+ T cells from blood buffy coats. This clonotype was sampled from a human donor in good health. The CDR3 nucleotides read TGTGCCAGCAGCGTAACTAGCAACAATGAGCAGTTCTTC. Amino acids: CASSVTSNNEQFF.